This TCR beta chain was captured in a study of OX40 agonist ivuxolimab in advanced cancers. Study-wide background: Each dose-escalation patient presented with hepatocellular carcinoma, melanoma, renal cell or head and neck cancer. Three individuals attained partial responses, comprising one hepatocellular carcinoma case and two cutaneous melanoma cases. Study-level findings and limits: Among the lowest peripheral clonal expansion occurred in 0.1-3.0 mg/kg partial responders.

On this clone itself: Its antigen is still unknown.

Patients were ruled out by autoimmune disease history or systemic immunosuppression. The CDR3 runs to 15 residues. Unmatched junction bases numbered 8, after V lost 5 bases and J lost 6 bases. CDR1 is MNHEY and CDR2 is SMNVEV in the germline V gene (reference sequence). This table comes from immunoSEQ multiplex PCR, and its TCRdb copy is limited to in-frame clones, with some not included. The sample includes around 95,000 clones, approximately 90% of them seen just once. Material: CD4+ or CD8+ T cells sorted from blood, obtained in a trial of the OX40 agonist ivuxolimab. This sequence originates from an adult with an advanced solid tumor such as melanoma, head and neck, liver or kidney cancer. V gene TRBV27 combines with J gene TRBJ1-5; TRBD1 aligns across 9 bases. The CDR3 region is CASSPGTGTLQPQHF. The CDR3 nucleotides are TGTGCCAGCAGTCCCGGGACAGGGACCCTTCAGCCCCAGCATTTT.